This entry features one T cell receptor (beta chain) sequence. This clone's antigen is unknown. No quality values exist for individual bases; no much larger clone is one base distant. Systemically healthy Caucasian individuals from Russia, around 38 in total and aged about 6 to 100 years, were included as donors. Roughly 11 milliliters of peripheral blood were drawn from each donor into EDTA-treated Vacutainer tubes. PBMCs were isolated by Ficoll-Paque density-gradient centrifugation, with at least 6.5 million obtained per sample. Total RNA was extracted from PBMCs with Trizol reagent, with at least 5.5 micrograms obtained per sample. Naive CD45RAhigh/CD27high T cell percentages were measured by flow cytometry on a PBMC aliquot from every donor. This sample stems from a study of blood T cells in healthy people across ages (dated by TCRdb to about 2015). Notes on the research overall: In model experiments, template switching captured about one uniquely barcoded TCR beta cDNA molecule for every two T cells. Two additional independent replicas of 1 million unique cDNA reads from the same blood draw were analyzed for two donors (one aged 18 to 29 and one aged 80 or older). Using deep sequencing normalized with unique cDNA molecular identifiers, the study measured how TCR beta repertoire diversity changes with age. Donors of different ages were randomly distributed across sequencing lanes to avoid experimental bias. Donors were grouped into four age groups: young (average 16 years), middle-aged (roughly 37), aged (over 55) and long-lived (less than 85). Results and caveats for the whole study, not just this receptor: As age increased, observed TCR beta diversity per million T cells dropped in a roughly linear way, and a significant reduction was already evident by age 40. Compared with the aged group, the long-lived group had more naive CD4+ T cells, fewer expanded clones and increased TCR diversity, suggesting age selection. Observed TCR beta diversity correlated strongly with the percentage of naive T cells measured by flow cytometry. Because donor CMV infection status was unknown, age-related changes in expanded clonotypes were potentially confounded. Estimates of total diversity from one million sequenced T cells were regarded as lower bounds and underestimates. Bulk unsorted PBMC profiling prevented conclusive comparison of naive and antigen-experienced compartments.

CDR1 and CDR2, looked up from the germline V gene, are SGHTS and YDEGEE. The junction carries 17 bases between V and J, which are trimmed by 2 bases and 6 bases respectively. The CDR3 goes from the cysteine to the phenylalanine over 15 residues. Here the CDR3 DNA is all that survives: 45 bases in frame from base 1. Library method: 5' RACE. These reads were obtained on an Illumina HiSeq 2500. A second PCR of roughly 7 to 11 cycles was performed with a sample-barcoded 5' primer and a J-beta primer mix. A template-switch 5' adaptor carrying 12 random nucleotides introduced a unique molecular identifier onto each TCR beta cDNA molecule. Each sample yielded at least 2.5 million CDR3-containing paired-end reads. First-strand cDNA synthesis was performed from all RNA using the Mint cDNA synthesis kit, with priming by a TRBC-specific oligonucleotide. Following uracil-DNA glycosylase treatment, all cDNA underwent a first 18-cycle PCR with the universal primers M1SS and BC2_uni_R. For the original study's pipeline: Normalization of each sample was performed by random selection of 1 million high-quality reads, each carrying a distinct molecular identifier. Reads sharing molecular identifiers were discarded rather than binned into consensus sequences. CDR3 identification, clonotype clustering and error correction used MiTCR with a Q25 quality threshold and the strictest error-elimination algorithm. A nonparametric unseen species model with Euler transformation was used to estimate lower-bound total TCR beta diversity. TCRdb took the public reads, trimmed them with fastp at Q25, ran MiXCR for clone calling and kept in-frame beta chains. Records with the same CDR3 protein are collapsed into one entry carrying the most frequent genes and DNA. It is TCRdb's table, rather than the study itself, that gives the V and J calls and clone size. The sample yields 650,000 to 700,000 distinct CDR3 sequences; about 50% were counted once. Of the sample, 13% falls within the top ten clones.

Sequencing input: blood. The sequence is built from TRBV5-8 and TRBJ1-1; the D region possibly corresponds to TRBD1 (6 bases align). The sequence was collected from a woman over 75 in good health. The nucleotide sequence reads as follows: TGTGCCAGCAGCTTATCCGGGACACTAGAAGCTGAAGCTTTCTTT. Protein translation: CASSLSGTLEAEAFF.